Shown below are 15 T cell receptor beta chains from a single sample sequenced in a study of T cell repertoires in cytomegalovirus infection. TCRdb ran MiXCR on the reads and lists one entry per CDR3 protein. This table holds about 400,000 distinct CDR3 sequences, 15% to 20% found once. Sequenced input: PBMCs. Receptor source: a human donor in good health (CMV status not recorded). Some clones in this sample may be carry-over from other donors' samples.

This clonotype turned up a few times. CDR3 bases: TGTGCCAGCAGCTTCGACTTATTAGACATTCAGGGGGAACCCCTCCACTTT. Protein product: CASSFDLLDIQGEPLHF. The chain uses TRBV7-8 and TRBJ1-6, with 7 bases fitting TRBD1. V was pared by 3 bases and J by 12 bases, with 17 bases of the junction left unmatched. Germline values: CDR1 SGHVS, CDR2 FQNEAQ. The CDR3 length is 17 residues. Using reference TRBV7-8 and TRBJ1-6 for the parts outside the CDR3, the full variable domain is GAGVSQSPRYKVAKRGQDVALRCDPISGHVSLFWYQQALGQGPEFLTYFQNEAQLDKSGLPSDRFFAERPEGSVSTLKIQRTQQEDSAVYLCASSFDLLDIQGEPLHFGNGTRLTVT.

This clonotype was observed a few times. V usage is TRBV11-2 and J usage is TRBJ2-1; the match to TRBD2 covers 8 bases. V shed 5 bases, J shed 5 bases, and the junction held 8 bases outside the gene matches. Germline lookup yields CDR1 SGHAT and CDR2 FQNNGV. The length of the CDR3 is 15 residues. The CDR3 spells CASSLGGDRNNEQFF. The DNA of the CDR3 is TGTGCCAGCAGCCTCGGGGGGGACCGCAACAATGAGCAGTTCTTC.

This clonotype was observed a handful of times. The CDR3: CSAGGHSGNTIYF. The CDR3 nucleotides are TGCAGTGCTGGGGGACACTCTGGAAACACCATATATTTT. The chain is built from TRBV20-1 and TRBJ1-3; a possible D gene is TRBD1 (6 bases). Trimming shortened V by 5 bases and J by 0 bases, and 8 bases separated the two germline ends. Germline V gene lookup returns CDR1 DFQATT and CDR2 SNEGSKA (reference sequence). CDR3 size: 13 residues.

This clonotype has more than one count but fewer than ten. V is TRBV6-6 and J is TRBJ2-2; 11 positions match TRBD2. Germline V gene data show CDR1 as MNHNY and CDR2 as SVGAGI (reference sequence). This CDR3 contains 16 residues. V dropped 10 bases and J dropped 1; count of bases not matched to a gene: 8. CDR3 in amino acids: CATHGTSGRNTGELFF. CDR3 in DNA: TGTGCCACCCACGGGACTAGCGGCCGGAACACCGGGGAGCTGTTTTTT.

The CDR3 coding sequence is TGCGCCAGCAGACCGGACAGGAAAGGGAATGAAAAACTGTTTTTT. It specifies CASRPDRKGNEKLFF. The rearrangement uses TRBV23-1 and TRBJ1-4, with TRBD1 matching over 7 bases. TRBV23-1 is flagged as an ORF with uncertain function. The CDR3 totals 15 residues. The J segment lost 5 bases and the V segment lost 6 bases, leaving 9 bases of the junction unmatched.

In its sample, this clonotype was seen a few times. V usage is TRBV6-6 and J usage is TRBJ2-5; D is ambiguous. This CDR3 has 10 residues. Deletions cut 6 bases from V and 4 bases from J, with 3 bases between. Germline V gene lookup returns CDR1 MNHNY and CDR2 SVGAGI (reference sequence). CDR3 in DNA: TGTGCCAGCAGGCGAGAGACCCAGTACTTC. Protein: CASRRETQYF.

This chain joins TRBV6-2 or TRBV6-3 and TRBJ2-1; 7 bases fit TRBD2. Trimming cost V 5 bases and J 2 bases; bases outside gene matches: 9. CDR3 size: 16 residues. CDR1 is MNHEY and CDR2 is SVGEGT in the germline V gene. Here the CDR3 DNA reads TGTGCCAGCAGTGCCGCGACCGGACTAGCCTACAATGAGCAGTTCTTC. It codes for CASSAATGLAYNEQFF.

This clonotype was seen only a few times. The J gene is TRBJ2-7, the V gene TRBV6-5; tentatively, D is TRBD1 (6 bases). This CDR3 is built from 15 residues. Trimming took 4 bases from V and 5 from J, leaving 18 bases between them. Germline loops: CDR1 MNHEY, CDR2 SVGAGI. The DNA for the CDR3 is TGTGCCAGCAGTTTAGGACAAGGGGGTATAAACGAGCAGTACTTC. Translating it yields CASSLGQGGINEQYF.

This clonotype was recorded only once. V usage is TRBV27 and J usage is TRBJ2-4; tentative D call: TRBD2 (5 bases). Trimming removed 3 bases from V and 3 bases from J, with 15 bases in between. Per the germline V gene, CDR1 is MNHEY and CDR2 is SMNVEV (reference sequence). The CDR3 is made up of 16 amino acids. The CDR3 spells CASSFGVRSLKNIQYF. The CDR3 region has the DNA TGTGCCAGCAGTTTCGGGGTACGGAGTCTCAAAAACATTCAGTACTTC.

There are a few counts of this clonotype. The J gene is TRBJ2-5, the V gene TRBV2; D gene ambiguous. The CDR3 totals 13 residues. Germline V CDR1 and CDR2: SNHLY, FYNNEI. V lost 10 bases to trimming and J lost 3 bases, with 15 bases between them. The chain's CDR3 is CATAEGLKETQYF. DNA of the CDR3: TGTGCCACCGCAGAAGGGCTCAAAGAGACCCAGTACTTC.

The chain combines TRBV28 with TRBJ1-6; a possible D gene is TRBD1 (5 bases). CDR3 length: 15 amino acids. In germline, CDR1 is MDHEN, CDR2 SYDVKM. Trimming took 2 bases from V and 10 from J, leaving 15 bases between them. The CDR3 here is CASSLEGIQGSPLHF. The CDR3 DNA reads as TGTGCCAGCAGTTTAGAGGGAATTCAGGGCTCACCCCTCCACTTT.

The chain recombines TRBV9 with TRBJ1-2; D is uncertain. Germline V gives CDR1 SGDLS, CDR2 YYNGEE. The CDR3 contains 13 residues. Trimming took off 0 bases at V and 8 bases at J, with 11 bases between the two ends. CDR3 protein: CASSVANAGGYTF. Here the CDR3 DNA reads TGTGCCAGCAGCGTAGCTAACGCGGGGGGCTACACCTTC.

This clonotype was detected many times. The chain employs TRBV7-2 and TRBJ2-1; TRBD2 matches at 7 bases. Looked up from germline, CDR1 is SGHTA and CDR2 is FQGNSA. The CDR3 has 15 residues. V lost 2 bases and J lost 0; bases outside the gene matches: 1. CDR3 sequence (DNA): TGTGCCAGCAGCTTAAGCGGGGTCTCCTACAATGAGCAGTTCTTC. Its translation is CASSLSGVSYNEQFF.

This clonotype was counted many times. CDR3 DNA: TGTGCCAGCAGTCCTGTGGTCCTCAATGAAAAACTGTTTTTT. Translating gives CASSPVVLNEKLFF. The gene calls are TRBV28 and TRBJ1-4, with unresolved D. With 5 bases removed from V and 5 bases from J, the gap between germline ends came to 12 bases. Germline values: CDR1 MDHEN, CDR2 SYDVKM. The CDR3 consists of 14 residues.

Ten or more counts support this clonotype. The chain is built from TRBV7-6 and TRBJ2-5; unclear D gene. The germline CDR1 and CDR2 sequences are SGHVS and FNYEAQ. This CDR3 contains 14 residues. V lost 5 bases, J lost 1 base, and 11 bases lay in between. The CDR3 DNA is TGTGCCAGCAGCCCCCGGGTCCTCCAAGAGACCCAGTACTTC. Amino acids: CASSPRVLQETQYF.